This T cell receptor beta chain was documented in a study of vaccination effects on CD4 cells after COVID-19. Background on the study: Each person got two doses of an mRNA SARS-CoV-2 vaccine, BNT162b2 or mRNA-1273. Findings of the study overall: Healthy vaccine recipients' vaccine-induced clones were almost all SARS-CoV-2 mono-reactive.

Before any sequencing was done, the ViraFEST assay used viral peptide pools to expand antigen-specific CD4+ T cells. Following culture for ten to eleven days, CD4+ T cells were isolated. Nucleocapsid antibodies stayed negative before and after vaccination, showing no earlier SARS-CoV-2 infection. Cultures had half their medium replaced with IL-2 medium on days 3 and 7. TCRdb's table, derived via immunoSEQ multiplex PCR, lists solely in-frame clones and lacks some. The sample shows tens of thousands of clones, 80% of them seen only once. The CDR3 consists of 15 residues. Germline lookup yields CDR1 SGHTA and CDR2 FQGNSA. Trimming at V came to 2 bases and at J to 7 bases, leaving 8 bases not matched to a gene. Points on this clone: Its cognate antigen is unknown.

This sequence was found in a human donor who received a COVID-19 vaccine. V usage is TRBV7-2 and J usage is TRBJ2-5; 9 bases agree with TRBD2. This specimen consisted of CD4+ T cells from PBMCs cultured with SARS-CoV-2 spike peptides, obtained before COVID-19 vaccination. Here the CDR3 DNA reads TGTGCCAGCAGCTTATGGGGGACTAGCAACGGGACCCAGTACTTC. Translated: CASSLWGTSNGTQYF.